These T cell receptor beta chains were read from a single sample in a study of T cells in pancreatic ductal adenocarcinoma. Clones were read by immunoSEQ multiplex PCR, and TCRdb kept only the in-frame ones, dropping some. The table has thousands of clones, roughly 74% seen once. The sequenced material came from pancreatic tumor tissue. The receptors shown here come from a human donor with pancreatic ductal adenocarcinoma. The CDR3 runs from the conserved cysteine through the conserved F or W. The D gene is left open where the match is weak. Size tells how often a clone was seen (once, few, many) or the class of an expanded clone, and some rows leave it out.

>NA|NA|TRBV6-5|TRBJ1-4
CASSYSVGRVKLFF
TGTGCCAGCAGTTACTCTGTAGGGAGGGTAAAACTGTTTTTT
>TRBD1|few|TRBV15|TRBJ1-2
CATSVDRVYGYTF
TGTGCCACCAGCGTGGACAGGGTCTATGGCTACACCTTC
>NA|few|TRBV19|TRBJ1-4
CASSIMAGSEKLFF
TGTGCCAGTAGTATTATGGCAGGGAGTGAAAAACTGTTTTTT
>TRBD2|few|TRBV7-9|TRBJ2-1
CASSLTAGGPHEQFF
TGTGCCAGCAGCTTAACAGCGGGAGGGCCTCATGAGCAGTTCTTC
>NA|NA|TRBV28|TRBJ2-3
CASRGTGQHTDTQYF
TGTGCCAGCAGGGGAACGGGACAACACACAGATACGCAGTATTTT
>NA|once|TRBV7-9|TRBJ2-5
CASSLVGREETQYF
TGTGCCAGCAGCTTAGTCGGCAGAGAAGAGACCCAGTACTTC
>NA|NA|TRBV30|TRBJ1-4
CAWSVGQVNEKLFF
TGTGCCTGGAGTGTTGGGCAGGTTAATGAAAAACTGTTTTTT
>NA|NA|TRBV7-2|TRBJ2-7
CASSLGPNYEQYF
TGTGCCAGCAGCTTAGGGCCCAACTACGAGCAGTACTTC
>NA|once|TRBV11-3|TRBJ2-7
CASSLRASSYEQYF
TGTGCCAGCAGCTTAAGGGCCTCCTCCTACGAGCAGTACTTC
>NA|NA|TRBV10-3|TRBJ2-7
CAPLVEDEQYF
TGTGCCCCCCTTGTGGAGGACGAGCAGTACTTC
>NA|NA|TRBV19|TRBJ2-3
CASSIELGLPGTQYF
TGTGCCAGTAGTATAGAACTAGGACTGCCGGGTACGCAGTATTTT
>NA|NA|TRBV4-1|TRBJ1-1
CASSLRSGAGTEAFF
TGTGCCAGCAGCCTAAGATCGGGGGCCGGGACTGAAGCTTTCTTT
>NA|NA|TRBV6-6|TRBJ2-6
CASSYRGTGANVLTF
TGTGCCAGCAGTTACAGAGGAACCGGGGCCAACGTCCTGACTTTC